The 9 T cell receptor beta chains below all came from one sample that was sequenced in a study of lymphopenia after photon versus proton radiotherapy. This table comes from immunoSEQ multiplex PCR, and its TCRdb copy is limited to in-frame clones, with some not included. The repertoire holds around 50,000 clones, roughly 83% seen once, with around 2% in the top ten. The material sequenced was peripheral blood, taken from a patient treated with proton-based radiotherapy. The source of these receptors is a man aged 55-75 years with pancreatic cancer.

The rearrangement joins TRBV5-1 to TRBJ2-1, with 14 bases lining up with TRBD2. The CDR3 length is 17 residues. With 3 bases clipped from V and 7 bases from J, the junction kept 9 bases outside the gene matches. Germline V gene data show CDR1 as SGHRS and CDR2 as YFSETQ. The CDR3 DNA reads TGCGCCAGCAGCTCTGGTGGGGGACTAGCGGGAGCGAATGAGCAGTTCTTC. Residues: CASSSGGGLAGANEQFF.

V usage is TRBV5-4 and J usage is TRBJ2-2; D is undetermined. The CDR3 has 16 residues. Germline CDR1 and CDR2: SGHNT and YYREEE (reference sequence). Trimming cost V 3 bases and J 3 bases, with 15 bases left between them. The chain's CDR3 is CASSSSGRVDTGELFF. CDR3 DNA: TGTGCCAGCAGCTCCTCGGGTAGGGTTGACACCGGGGAGCTGTTTTTT.

CDR3 DNA sequence: TGTGCCAGCAGTTTGGTCCCGGTAAGGGGAGCGAACACCGGGGAGCTGTTTTTT. Its protein is CASSLVPVRGANTGELFF. J is TRBJ2-2 and V is TRBV28; D is possibly TRBD1 or TRBD2 (5 bases each). Germline V lookup: CDR1 MDHEN, CDR2 SYDVKM. V lost 3 bases, J lost 0 bases, and 17 bases lay in between. The CDR3 length is 18 residues.

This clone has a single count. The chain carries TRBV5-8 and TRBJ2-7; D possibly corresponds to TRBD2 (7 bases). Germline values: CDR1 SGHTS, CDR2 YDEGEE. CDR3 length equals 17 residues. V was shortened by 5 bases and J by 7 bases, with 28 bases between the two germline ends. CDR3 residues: CASRGGDPGHPREEQYF. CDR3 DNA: TGTGCCAGCAGAGGGGGGGATCCGGGACACCCTCGGGAAGAGCAGTACTTC.

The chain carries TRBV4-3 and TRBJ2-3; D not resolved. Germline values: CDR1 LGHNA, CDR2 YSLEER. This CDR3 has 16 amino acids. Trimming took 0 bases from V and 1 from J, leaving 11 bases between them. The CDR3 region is CASSQDTSPGTDTQYF. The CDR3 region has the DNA TGCGCCAGCAGCCAAGATACGTCCCCGGGCACAGATACGCAGTATTTT.

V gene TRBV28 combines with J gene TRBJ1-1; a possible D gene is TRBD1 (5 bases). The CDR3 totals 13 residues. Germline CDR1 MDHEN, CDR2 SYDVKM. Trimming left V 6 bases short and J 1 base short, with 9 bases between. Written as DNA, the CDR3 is TGTGCCAGCAGAGCGACAGCGAACACTGAAGCTTTCTTT. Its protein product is CASRATANTEAFF.

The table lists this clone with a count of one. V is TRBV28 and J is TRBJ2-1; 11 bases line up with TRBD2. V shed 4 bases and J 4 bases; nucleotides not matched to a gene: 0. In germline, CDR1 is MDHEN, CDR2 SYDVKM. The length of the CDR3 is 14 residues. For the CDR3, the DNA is TGTGCCAGCAGTTCTAGCGGGGGGTACAATGAGCAGTTCTTC. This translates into CASSSSGGYNEQFF.

The CDR3 region has the DNA TGTGCCAGTACCGGCGGGGGACTAGCGGGAGGTATGAACACCGGGGAGCTGTTTTTT. Amino acid sequence: CASTGGGLAGGMNTGELFF. The chain combines TRBV19 with TRBJ2-2; TRBD2 aligns across 15 bases. The V and J ends lost 7 bases and 1 base, in that order; junction bases with no gene match: 10. The CDR3 extends over 19 amino acids. Germline V CDR1 and CDR2: LNHDA, SQIVND (reference sequence). Together with reference TRBV19 and TRBJ2-2, the CDR3 gives the full variable domain: DGGITQSPKYLFRKEGQNVTLSCEQNLNHDAMYWYRQDPGQGLRLIYYSQIVNDFQKGDIAEGYSVSREKKESFPLTVTSAQKNPTAFYLCASTGGGLAGGMNTGELFFGEGSRLTVL.

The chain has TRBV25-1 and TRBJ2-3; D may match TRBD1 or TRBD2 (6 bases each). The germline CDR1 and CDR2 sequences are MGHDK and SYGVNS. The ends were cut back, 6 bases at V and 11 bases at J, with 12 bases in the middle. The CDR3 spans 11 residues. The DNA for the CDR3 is TGTGCCAGCAGAGGGGGGCCCCGGCAGTATTTT. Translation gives CASRGGPRQYF.